The text below deals with one TCR beta chain. This receptor's antigen is unknown. No much larger clone exists at a distance of one base, and base qualities are not known. These data are taken from a study of blood T cells in healthy people across ages (dated by TCRdb to between 2015 and 2016). In the study overall: In model experiments, template switching captured roughly one uniquely barcoded TCR beta cDNA molecule for every two T cells. To track age-related changes in TCR beta repertoire diversity, the study relied on deep sequencing normalized with unique cDNA molecular identifiers. The donors were divided into four age groups: young (average around 17 years), middle-aged (roughly 42), aged (about 62) and long-lived (82). To avoid experimental bias, donors of different ages were distributed randomly across sequencing lanes. Using the same blood draw, the study looked at two additional independent replicas of 1 million unique cDNA reads for two donors, one aged 18 to 30 and the other aged 80 or older. What the research found in general, with its limitations: Because the CMV infection status of the donors was unknown, age-related changes in expanded clonotypes may potentially have been confounded. Total diversity estimates from one million sequenced T cells were considered lower bounds and underestimates. Compared with the aged group, the long-lived group had more naive CD4+ T cells, fewer expanded clones and increased TCR diversity, a pattern suggesting age selection. Since profiling was done on bulk unsorted PBMCs, naive and antigen-experienced compartments could not be conclusively compared. Observed TCR beta diversity per million T cells fell roughly linearly with age, and a significant reduction was already apparent by age around 40. The percentage of naive T cells measured by flow cytometry correlated strongly with observed TCR beta diversity.

The library was built by means of 5' RACE. A second PCR of roughly 7 to 12 cycles was run with a J-beta primer mix and a sample-barcoded 5' primer. Each TCR beta cDNA molecule received a unique molecular identifier from a template-switch 5' adaptor carrying 12 random nucleotides. Each sample yielded at least 2.5 million CDR3-containing paired-end reads. First-strand cDNA was synthesized from all RNA with the Mint cDNA synthesis kit, primed by a TRBC-specific oligonucleotide. All cDNA was treated with uracil-DNA glycosylase and then went through a first 18-cycle PCR with the universal primers M1SS and BC2_uni_R. Per the authors' processing: Normalization of each sample was performed by random selection of 1 million high-quality reads, each carrying a distinct molecular identifier. Instead of being binned into consensus sequences, reads that shared molecular identifiers were thrown out. MiTCR, with a Q25 quality threshold and the strictest error-elimination algorithm, was used for CDR3 identification, clonotype clustering and error correction. A nonparametric unseen species model with Euler transformation was used to estimate lower-bound total TCR beta diversity. Through fastp at Q25 and MiXCR, TCRdb rebuilt clones from the public reads, retaining in-frame beta chains. Rows are unified per CDR3 protein, each entry keeping the most common DNA and genes. The V and J calls were not made by the authors but by TCRdb's processing. This sample lists approximately 2,000,000 distinct CDR3 sequences; approximately 40% were detected once. More than 20% of the sample is in the top ten clones.

The roughly 38 donors, aged about 6 to 95 years, were systemically healthy Caucasian individuals from Russia. Each donor gave ten milliliters of peripheral blood, collected into EDTA-treated Vacutainer tubes. PBMCs were isolated by Ficoll-Paque density-gradient centrifugation, with at least 6 million obtained per sample. Total RNA was extracted from PBMCs with Trizol reagent, with at least 6 micrograms obtained per sample. Naive CD45RAhigh/CD27high T cell percentages were measured by flow cytometry on a PBMC aliquot from every donor. This receptor was identified in a human donor in good health. What was sequenced was blood.

The CDR3 here reads CSVGIGELFF. The DNA reads TGCAGCGTTGGGATCGGGGAGCTGTTTTTT. The V and J segments used are TRBV29-1 and TRBJ2-2; no D gene call is confident. The V end loses 4 bases and the J end loses 7 bases, and a stretch of 4 bases separates them. CDR1 and CDR2 (SQVTM, ANQGSEA) derive from the germline V gene. From the cysteine through the phenylalanine, the CDR3 covers 10 amino acids. The CDR3 DNA has 30 bases and is translated from base 1.